This T cell receptor (beta chain) emerged from a study of blood T cell repertoires in COVID-19 (dated by TCRdb to about 2020). Regarding the complete study: Samples from collaborators originated in the United States, Italy and Spain and spanned both the acute and convalescent phases of COVID-19. Deeply sampled blood TCRbeta repertoires from subjects exposed to, actively infected with, or recovered from COVID-19 were included in the dataset. The material from the prospective study consisted of cDNA or gDNA derived from T cells, B-cell-depleted T cells, or PBMCs. The repertoires were released in a freely available public database intended as a resource for research on the immune response to SARS-CoV-2. Where available, HLA class I and class II types were taken from metadata supplied by the sample provider and were not determined by assay-based typing. Samples were obtained from the ongoing ImmuneRACE study (first 160 participants) and from about 1,300 subjects provided by 6 global collaborators. The sample metadata nearly always contained a de-identified subject ID, COVID-19 status, age in years and sex. Summary of the overall study and its limitations: Clinical and demographic metadata were provided uncurated, with the amount varying by source and participant.

TCRbeta CDR3 regions were amplified from genomic DNA by means of the immunoSEQ Assay, a bias-controlled multiplex PCR. For the original study's pipeline: Nucleated cell counts per sample were estimated from amplification of reference gene primers within the assay. To quantify the absolute abundance of each unique TCRbeta CDR3 rearrangement, sequence reads were collapsed and filtered. For each sample, productive Simpson clonality was calculated by taking the square root of Simpson's diversity index across productive rearrangements. TCRdb took over this immuneACCESS table, retaining in-frame rearrangements with V and J assigned. Such tables are incomplete; in checked studies, under half of the missing clones stem from an unresolved V gene, and the remainder is unexplained. That table supplies the V and J calls and clone size; D and trimming were determined from the DNA. The sample data list about 46,000 clones, and about 89% of these were observed just once. Approximately 15% of the sample belongs to the ten largest clones.

Collaborating institutions collected whole blood in K2EDTA tubes following their own protocols. Collaborator samples were shipped for TCRbeta analysis as frozen whole blood, isolated PBMCs, or DNA extracted from either sample type. A word on this clone: The antigen it recognizes is unknown. Base-call qualities are not available, and no considerably larger clone is one nucleotide away.

The source is a human donor in a cohort sampled during active COVID-19. Sequences were obtained from peripheral blood.

The CDR3 reads as follows: CAFGQETEAFF. The DNA reads TGTGCCTTTGGACAGGAAACTGAAGCTTTCTTT. The chain links TRBV30 with TRBJ1-1; 7 central nucleotides agree with TRBD1. The germline V gene (reference sequence) provides CDR1 GTSNPN and CDR2 SVGIG. V is cut back by 7 bases and J by 5 bases, with 4 bases in the junction unmatched. Spanning cysteine to phenylalanine, the CDR3 consists of 11 amino acids. The entry retains the CDR3 DNA only, 33 bases that are in frame from base 1.